The clone carrying this T cell receptor beta chain came up many times. Its antigen is undetermined. The data were obtained in a study of neurological immune-mediated disorders. Per germline, CDR1 MNHEY and CDR2 SVGAGI. V was shortened by 6 bases and J by 1 base, with 19 bases between the two germline ends. This CDR3 is built from 17 residues. Study results and limitations: The absence of shared CDR3 amino acid sequences among expanded clones across subjects suggests private repertoires in all groups.

The unsorted libraries were prepared from 2 million PBMCs (stored at -80 C). MiXCR was run by TCRdb on the 5' RACE reads, yielding one entry per CDR3 protein. The table has about 120,000 distinct CDR3 sequences, about 3.2% seen once; the top ten hold around 1.2%. The V gene is TRBV6-5, the J gene TRBJ2-1, with D possibly being TRBD1 (6 bases). Sequencing was carried out using PBMCs. This sequence originates from a woman in her thirties with multiple sclerosis. CDR3 in amino acids: CASRKTGQRISYNEQFF. The DNA of the CDR3 is TGTGCCAGCAGGAAAACCGGACAGAGAATTTCCTACAATGAGCAGTTCTTC.